A single sample is the source of the 26 T cell receptor beta chains below, sequenced in a study of blood T cell repertoires in COVID-19. Method: immunoSEQ multiplex PCR; TCRdb's copy keeps in-frame clones and lacks some. This sample yields some 400,000 clones, of which more than 75% are seen a single time; around 3% belongs to the top ten. Sample: peripheral blood. These receptors came from a human donor in a cohort sampled during active COVID-19.

V is TRBV9 and J is TRBJ2-5; TRBD1 agrees at 7 bases. The CDR3 is made up of 14 amino acids. Germline loops: CDR1 SGDLS, CDR2 YYNGEE. Losses at the gene ends were 4 bases for V and 5 bases for J; bases not matched to a gene: 8. CDR3 in amino acids: CASSPGGPRETQYF. For the CDR3, the DNA is TGTGCCAGCAGCCCAGGGGGACCGAGGGAGACCCAGTACTTC.

The chain combines TRBV28 with TRBJ1-5; TRBD1 is a possible D gene (5 bases). Germline CDR1 reads MDHEN; CDR2 reads SYDVKM. The CDR3 totals 15 residues. V gave up 3 bases and J gave up 1 base, with 10 bases separating them. The CDR3 loop reads CASSFLQGSNQPQHF. CDR3 DNA sequence: TGTGCCAGCAGTTTCCTCCAGGGAAGCAATCAGCCCCAGCATTTT. Full variable domain (remainder filled in from reference TRBV28 and TRBJ1-5): DVKVTQSSRYLVKRTGEKVFLECVQDMDHENMFWYRQDPGLGLRLIYFSYDVKMKEKGDIPEGYSVSREKKERFSLILESASTNQTSMYLCASSFLQGSNQPQHFGDGTRLSIL.

This clone was detected once. V usage is TRBV7-2 and J usage is TRBJ2-6, with 7 bases matching TRBD2. CDR1 is SGHTA, CDR2 FQGNSA, per germline. V was pared by 5 bases and J by 0 bases, with 10 bases of the junction left unmatched. This CDR3 region has 18 residues. The CDR3 DNA is TGTGCCAGCAGCCAACATTCGGGGGGTCTCTCTGGGGCCAACGTCCTGACTTTC. Its protein is CASSQHSGGLSGANVLTF. The full variable domain, its missing parts supplied by reference TRBV7-2 and TRBJ2-6, is GAGVSQSPSNKVTEKGKDVELRCDPISGHTALYWYRQSLGQGLEFLIYFQGNSAPDKSGLPSDRFSAERTGGSVSTLTIQRTQQEDSAVYLCASSQHSGGLSGANVLTFGAGSRLTVL.

The chain is built from TRBV5-1 and TRBJ2-3, with a tentative D call TRBD1 (6 bases). CDR1 SGHRS and CDR2 YFSETQ come from the germline V gene. This CDR3 region has 15 residues. V was pared by 0 bases and J by 3 bases, with 11 bases between. The CDR3 coding sequence is TGCGCCAGCAGCTTGGAAGAAAGGGGGACAGATACGCAGTATTTT. Translated, it gives CASSLEERGTDTQYF. Variable domain in full (rest from reference TRBV5-1 and TRBJ2-3): KAGVTQTPRYLIKTRGQQVTLSCSPISGHRSVSWYQQTPGQGLQFLFEYFSETQRNKGNFPGRFSGRQFSNSRSEMNVSTLELGDSALYLCASSLEERGTDTQYFGPGTRLTVL.

The chain employs TRBV30 and TRBJ2-1; D possibly corresponds to TRBD1 (5 bases). The CDR3 runs 14 residues. CDR1 and CDR2 from the germline V gene are GTSNPN and SVGIG (reference sequence). The germline V and J ends were trimmed by 4 bases and 1 base, with 11 bases remaining between them. DNA for the CDR3: TGTGCCTGGATTCCTGACAGATCCTACAATGAGCAGTTCTTC. Translated, it gives CAWIPDRSYNEQFF. Supplemented by reference TRBV30 and TRBJ2-1, the full variable domain reads SQTIHQWPATLVQPVGSPLSLECTVEGTSNPNLYWYRQAAGRGLQLLFYSVGIGQISSEVPQNLSASRPQDRQFILSSKKLLLSDSGFYLCAWIPDRSYNEQFFGPGTRLTVL.

V and J are TRBV2 and TRBJ2-5, with D maybe TRBD2 (7 bases). Germline values: CDR1 SNHLY, CDR2 FYNNEI. V lost 7 bases, J lost 5 bases, and 14 bases lay in between. CDR3 length: 13 amino acids. Here the CDR3 reads CASMGGASETQYF. The CDR3 coding sequence is TGTGCCAGCATGGGGGGGGCATCCGAGACCCAGTACTTC.

The CDR3 nucleotides read TGTGCCAGCTCACCTTCCCCTGAGGTAACCTACGAGCAGTACTTC. Translating gives CASSPSPEVTYEQYF. The chain has TRBV18 and TRBJ2-7, with D unclear. Trimming cost V 3 bases and J 2 bases, with 14 bases left between them. In germline, CDR1 is KGHSH, CDR2 LQKENI. This CDR3 is built from 15 residues.

CDR3 in DNA: TGTGCCAGCAGCCAAGATGGAACAGGGCCCCCCTACGAGCAGTACTTC. Translation: CASSQDGTGPPYEQYF. V gene TRBV3-1 (or the pseudogene TRBV3-2) combines with J gene TRBJ2-7; the D gene is possibly TRBD1 (6 bases). V lost 0 bases and J lost 2, with 14 bases in between. The germline V gene encodes CDR1 LGHDT and CDR2 YNNKEL (reference sequence). The CDR3 extends over 16 amino acids.

The rearrangement joins TRBV6-5 to TRBJ2-2, with a possible D match to TRBD1 (5 bases). The CDR3 loop spans 14 amino acids. V was pared by 5 bases and J by 4 bases, with 11 bases between. Germline V gene data show CDR1 as MNHEY and CDR2 as SVGAGI. The CDR3: CASSPRVSTGELFF. In DNA form, the CDR3 reads TGTGCCAGCAGTCCCAGGGTCAGCACCGGGGAGCTGTTTTTT.

This clone was recorded once. The chain has TRBV6-1 and TRBJ1-4; D is unresolved. Germline V gene sequence: CDR1 MNHNS, CDR2 SASEGT. Trimming cost V 3 bases and J 7 bases, with 15 bases left between them. The CDR3 runs 15 residues. The CDR3 coding sequence is TGTGCCAGCAGTGATTTGGGAAGGCGGGGTGAAAAACTGTTTTTT. Encoded protein: CASSDLGRRGEKLFF.

The genes are TRBV18 and TRBJ2-5, with 9 bases lining up with TRBD2. This CDR3 has 16 amino acids. Germline-derived CDR1 and CDR2 are KGHSH and LQKENI. Germline trimming cut 0 bases from V and 5 bases from J; bases unmatched to any gene: 7. For the CDR3, the DNA is TGTGCCAGCTCACCACCTTTAGCGGGAGAGAGTGAGACCCAGTACTTC. This codes for CASSPPLAGESETQYF. The full variable domain, rest sourced from reference TRBV18 and TRBJ2-5, is NAGVMQNPRHLVRRRGQEARLRCSPMKGHSHVYWYRQLPEEGLKFMVYLQKENIIDESGMPKERFSAEFPKEGPSILRIQQVVRGDSAAYFCASSPPLAGESETQYFGPGTRLLVL.

V gene TRBV19 combines with J gene TRBJ2-5; TRBD1 is a possible D gene (5 bases). Germline V gene data show CDR1 as LNHDA and CDR2 as SQIVND (reference sequence). CDR3 length equals 13 residues. The V gene lost 6 bases and the J gene lost 4 bases, with 12 bases spanning the gap. CDR3 nucleotide sequence: TGTGCCAGTAGAGAAGGGGCAGGAGAGACCCAGTACTTC. The encoded protein is CASREGAGETQYF.

The chain recombines TRBV28 with TRBJ1-5; a weak D match, TRBD1 (5 bases). The CDR3 has 16 amino acids. V lost 1 base and J 7 bases, leaving 17 bases between the germline ends. Germline V gene lookup returns CDR1 MDHEN and CDR2 SYDVKM. CDR3 nucleotide sequence: TGTGCCAGCAGTTTATCCCTCGGGGGGGGAGGGCAGCCCCAGCATTTT. Its translation: CASSLSLGGGGQPQHF.

J is TRBJ2-7 and V is TRBV28; 7 bases map to TRBD2. There are 13 residues in the CDR3. CDR1 and CDR2 from the germline V gene are MDHEN and SYDVKM. J lost 10 bases, V lost 6 bases, and 12 bases had no gene match. CDR3 nucleotide sequence: TGTGCCAGCAGATCGCGGGGGAGGCGCACCCAGTACTTC. Translated: CASRSRGRRTQYF.

V usage is TRBV2 and J usage is TRBJ2-1, with a tentative D call TRBD2 (5 bases). Trimming shortened V by 3 bases and J by 6 bases, and 18 bases separated the two germline ends. This CDR3 has 16 amino acids. Germline lookup yields CDR1 SNHLY and CDR2 FYNNEI. The CDR3 protein is CASSETLVRRTNEQFF. CDR3 DNA sequence: TGTGCCAGCAGTGAGACACTAGTCCGCCGAACCAATGAGCAGTTCTTC. The complete variable domain, with remaining parts taken from reference TRBV2 and TRBJ2-1, reads EPEVTQTPSHQVTQMGQEVILRCVPISNHLYFYWYRQILGQKVEFLVSFYNNEISEKSEIFDDQFSVERPDGSNFTLKIRSTKLEDSAMYFCASSETLVRRTNEQFFGPGTRLTVL.

This sequence joins TRBV4-1 and TRBJ2-7; TRBD2 matches 7 bases. V lost 4 bases, J lost 2 bases, and 5 bases stayed unmatched. This CDR3 is built from 14 residues. The germline gives CDR1 MGHRA, CDR2 YSYEKL. This CDR3 is CASSLGEGPYEQYF. CDR3 nucleotide sequence: TGCGCCAGCAGCCTGGGGGAGGGACCCTACGAGCAGTACTTC.

The gene calls are TRBV28 and TRBJ1-3; D ambiguous. Trimming pared 3 bases from V and 1 base from J, leaving 7 bases between. The CDR3 runs 14 residues. Germline values: CDR1 MDHEN, CDR2 SYDVKM. CDR3 sequence (DNA): TGTGCCAGCAGTTTCCCGGGGTCTGGAAACACCATATATTTT. The encoded protein is CASSFPGSGNTIYF. The full variable domain, its missing parts supplied by reference TRBV28 and TRBJ1-3, is DVKVTQSSRYLVKRTGEKVFLECVQDMDHENMFWYRQDPGLGLRLIYFSYDVKMKEKGDIPEGYSVSREKKERFSLILESASTNQTSMYLCASSFPGSGNTIYFGEGSWLTVV.

V gene TRBV6-1 combines with J gene TRBJ1-2; no reliable D call. The germline CDR1 and CDR2 sequences are MNHNS and SASEGT. The CDR3 is made up of 13 amino acids. V shed 2 bases and J shed 4 bases, with 8 bases lying between them. The CDR3 protein is CASSEPAGYGYTF. The CDR3 region has the DNA TGTGCCAGCAGTGAACCCGCCGGCTATGGCTACACCTTC.

This clone showed up just once. The J gene is TRBJ2-7, the V gene TRBV3-1 (or the pseudogene TRBV3-2), with 7 bases aligning to TRBD1. The germline V gene has CDR1 LGHDT and CDR2 YNNKEL (reference sequence). V was pared by 4 bases and J by 2 bases, with 5 bases of the junction left unmatched. The CDR3 length is 14 residues. Here the CDR3 reads CASSPRQGAYEQYF. The CDR3 DNA reads TGTGCCAGCAGCCCAAGACAGGGTGCCTACGAGCAGTACTTC.

This chain connects TRBV7-2 to TRBJ2-3; D is ambiguous. This CDR3 contains 14 residues. V was trimmed by 5 bases and J by 4 bases, leaving 13 bases between them. Per germline, CDR1 SGHTA and CDR2 FQGNSA. CDR3 in DNA: TGTGCCAGCAGCCTAGAGCGAGTATCAGATACGCAGTATTTT. Protein sequence: CASSLERVSDTQYF.

J is TRBJ1-6 and V is TRBV19, with 9 bases lining up with TRBD1. From germline, CDR1 is LNHDA and CDR2 SQIVND (reference sequence). Trimming removed 3 bases from V and 13 bases from J; junction bases left unmatched: 7. The CDR3 totals 14 residues. In nucleotides, the CDR3 is TGTGCCAGTAGTATCGGGACAGGGCAAGGGCCCCTCCACTTT. Translating it yields CASSIGTGQGPLHF.

A few counts support this clone. This chain links TRBV5-1 with TRBJ2-7; D might be TRBD1 (6 bases). Trimming left V 0 bases short and J 0 bases short, with 13 bases between. This CDR3 comprises 16 residues. In germline, CDR1 is SGHRS, CDR2 YFSETQ. CDR3 sequence (DNA): TGCGCCAGCAGCTTGGGTGAGGGGGTAAGCTCCTACGAGCAGTACTTC. Protein: CASSLGEGVSSYEQYF.

A single count supports this clone. The chain has TRBV5-4 and TRBJ2-6; TRBD2 might be the D (7 bases). The CDR3 consists of 17 residues. V was trimmed by 4 bases and J by 2 bases, leaving 16 bases between them. Germline V gene data show CDR1 as SGHNT and CDR2 as YYREEE (reference sequence). Written as DNA, the CDR3 is TGTGCCAGCAGCCCCCAGGGCGGGGGCACTGGGGCCAACGTCCTGACTTTC. Translating it yields CASSPQGGGTGANVLTF. Looking up the rest from reference TRBV5-4 and TRBJ2-6 gives the full variable domain: ETGVTQSPTHLIKTRGQQVTLRCSSQSGHNTVSWYQQALGQGPQFIFQYYREEENGRGNFPPRFSGLQFPNYSSELNVNALELDDSALYLCASSPQGGGTGANVLTFGAGSRLTVL.

This sequence joins TRBV29-1 and TRBJ2-1; 14 bases are a match to TRBD2. This CDR3 has 15 amino acids. Trimming took 4 bases from V and 7 from J; bases not matched to a gene: 6. Looked up from germline, CDR1 is SQVTM and CDR2 is ANQGSEA. The CDR3 sequence: CSVARLAGGRNEQFF. The CDR3 DNA reads TGCAGCGTTGCCAGACTAGCGGGGGGGCGAAATGAGCAGTTCTTC.

This clone has only a few counts. The J gene is TRBJ2-2, the V gene TRBV5-1, with D perhaps TRBD2 (6 bases). Germline-derived CDR1 and CDR2 are SGHRS and YFSETQ. The CDR3 has 15 amino acids. V was pared by 2 bases and J by 3 bases, with 11 bases between. This CDR3 is CASSLTGDDTGELFF. The CDR3 coding sequence is TGCGCCAGCAGCTTAACGGGAGATGACACCGGGGAGCTGTTTTTT.

CDR3 loop: CAISGRDTGNTIYF. The CDR3 bases are TGTGCCATCAGTGGCCGGGACACCGGAAACACCATATATTTT. The V and J genes are TRBV10-3 and TRBJ1-3; D perhaps matches TRBD1 (6 bases). This CDR3 comprises 14 residues. The germline gives CDR1 ENHRY, CDR2 SYGVKD. V was clipped by 4 bases and J by 4 bases, with 11 bases between them.